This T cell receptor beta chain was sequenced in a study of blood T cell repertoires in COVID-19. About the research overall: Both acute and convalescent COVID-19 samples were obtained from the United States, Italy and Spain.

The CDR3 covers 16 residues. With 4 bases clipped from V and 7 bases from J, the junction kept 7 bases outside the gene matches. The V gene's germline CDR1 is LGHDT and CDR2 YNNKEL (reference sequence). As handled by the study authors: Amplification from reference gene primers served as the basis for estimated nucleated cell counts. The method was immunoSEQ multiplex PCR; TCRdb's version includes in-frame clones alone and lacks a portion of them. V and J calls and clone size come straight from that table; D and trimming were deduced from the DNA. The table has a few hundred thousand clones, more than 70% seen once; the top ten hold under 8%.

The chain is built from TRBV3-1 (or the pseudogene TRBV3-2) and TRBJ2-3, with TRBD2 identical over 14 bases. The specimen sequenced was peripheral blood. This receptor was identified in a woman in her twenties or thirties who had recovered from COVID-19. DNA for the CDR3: TGTGCCAGCAGCCCACTGGGACTAGCGGGGGAATATACGCAGTATTTT. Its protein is CASSPLGLAGEYTQYF.